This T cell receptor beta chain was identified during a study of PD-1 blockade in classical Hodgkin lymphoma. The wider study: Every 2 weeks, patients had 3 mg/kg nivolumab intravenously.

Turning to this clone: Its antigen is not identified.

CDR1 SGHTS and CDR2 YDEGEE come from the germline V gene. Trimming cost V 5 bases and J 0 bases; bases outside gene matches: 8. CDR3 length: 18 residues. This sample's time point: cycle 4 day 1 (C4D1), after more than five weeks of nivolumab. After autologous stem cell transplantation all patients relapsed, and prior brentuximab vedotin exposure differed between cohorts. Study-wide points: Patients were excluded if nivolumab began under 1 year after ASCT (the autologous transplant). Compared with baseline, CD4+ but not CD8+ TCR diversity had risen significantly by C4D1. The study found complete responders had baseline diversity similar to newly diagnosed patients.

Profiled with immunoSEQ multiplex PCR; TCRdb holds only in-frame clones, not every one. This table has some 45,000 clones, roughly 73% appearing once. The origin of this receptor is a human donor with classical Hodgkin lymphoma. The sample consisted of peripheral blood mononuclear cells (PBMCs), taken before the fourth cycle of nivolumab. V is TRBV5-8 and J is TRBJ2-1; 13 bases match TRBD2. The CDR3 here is CASSPGLAGASSYNEQFF. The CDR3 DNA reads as TGTGCCAGCAGTCCCGGACTAGCGGGGGCGAGCTCCTACAATGAGCAGTTCTTC. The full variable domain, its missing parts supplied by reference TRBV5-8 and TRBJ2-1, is EAGVTQSPTHLIKTRGQQATLRCSPISGHTSVYWYQQALGLGLQFLLWYDEGEERNRGNFPPRFSGRQFPNYSSELNVNALELEDSALYLCASSPGLAGASSYNEQFFGPGTRLTVL.